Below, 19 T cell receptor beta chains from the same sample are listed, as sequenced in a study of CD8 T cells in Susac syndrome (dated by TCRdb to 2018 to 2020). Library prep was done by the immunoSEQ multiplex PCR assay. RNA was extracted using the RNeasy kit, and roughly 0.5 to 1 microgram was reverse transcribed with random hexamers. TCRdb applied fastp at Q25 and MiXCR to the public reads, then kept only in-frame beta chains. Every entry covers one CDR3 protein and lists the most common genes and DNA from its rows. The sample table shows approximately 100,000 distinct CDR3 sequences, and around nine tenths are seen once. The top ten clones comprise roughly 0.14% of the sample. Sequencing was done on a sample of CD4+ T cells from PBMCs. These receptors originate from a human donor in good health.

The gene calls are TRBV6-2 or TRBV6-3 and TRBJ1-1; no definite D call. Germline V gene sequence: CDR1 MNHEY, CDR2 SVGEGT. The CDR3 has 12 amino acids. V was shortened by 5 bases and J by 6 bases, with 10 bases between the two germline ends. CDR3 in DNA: TGTGCCAGCAGTCCCGTCCCCCCTGAAGCTTTCTTT. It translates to CASSPVPPEAFF.

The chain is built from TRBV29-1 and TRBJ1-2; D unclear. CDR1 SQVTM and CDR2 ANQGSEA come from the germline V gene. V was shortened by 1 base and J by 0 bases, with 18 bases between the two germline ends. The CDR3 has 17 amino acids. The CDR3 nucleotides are TGCAGCGTTGAAGTCCCCATGGGAGGGAAGACTAACTATGGCTACACCTTC. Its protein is CSVEVPMGGKTNYGYTF. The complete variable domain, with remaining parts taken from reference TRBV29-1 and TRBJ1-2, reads SAVISQKPSRDICQRGTSLTIQCQVDSQVTMMFWYRQQPGQSLTLIATANQGSEATYESGFVIDKFPISRPNLTFSTLTVSNMSPEDSSIYLCSVEVPMGGKTNYGYTFGSGTRLTVV.

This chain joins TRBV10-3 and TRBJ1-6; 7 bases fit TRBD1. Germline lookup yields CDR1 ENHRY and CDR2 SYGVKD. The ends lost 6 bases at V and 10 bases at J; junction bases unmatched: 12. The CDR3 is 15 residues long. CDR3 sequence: CAISLSTGRMSPLHF. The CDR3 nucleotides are TGTGCCATCAGCCTTTCGACAGGGAGGATGTCACCCCTCCACTTT.

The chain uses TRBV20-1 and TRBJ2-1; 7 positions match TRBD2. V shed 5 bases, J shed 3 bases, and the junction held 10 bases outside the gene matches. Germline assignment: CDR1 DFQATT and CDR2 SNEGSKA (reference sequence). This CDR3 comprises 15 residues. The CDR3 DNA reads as TGCAGTGCTGGGTTTGGGTGGGAGGGCTACAATGAGCAGTTCTTC. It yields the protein CSAGFGWEGYNEQFF.

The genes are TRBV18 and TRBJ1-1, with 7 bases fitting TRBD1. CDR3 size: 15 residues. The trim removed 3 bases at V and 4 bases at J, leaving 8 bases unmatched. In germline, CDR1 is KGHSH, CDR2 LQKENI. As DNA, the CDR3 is TGTGCCAGCTCACCCCAACAGGGGAAGGGCACTGAAGCTTTCTTT. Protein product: CASSPQQGKGTEAFF. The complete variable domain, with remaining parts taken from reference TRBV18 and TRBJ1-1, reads NAGVMQNPRHLVRRRGQEARLRCSPMKGHSHVYWYRQLPEEGLKFMVYLQKENIIDESGMPKERFSAEFPKEGPSILRIQQVVRGDSAAYFCASSPQQGKGTEAFFGQGTRLTVV.

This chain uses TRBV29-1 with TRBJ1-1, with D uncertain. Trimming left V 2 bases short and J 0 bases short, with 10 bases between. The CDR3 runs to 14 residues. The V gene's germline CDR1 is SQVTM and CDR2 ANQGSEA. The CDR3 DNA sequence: TGCAGCGTTGAAACCGGCAGCATGAACACTGAAGCTTTCTTT. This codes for CSVETGSMNTEAFF.

The CDR3, as DNA: TGTGCCAGCAGTGACCGACAGGGAGGCTACACCTTC. Translating gives CASSDRQGGYTF. The chain uses TRBV6-4 and TRBJ1-2, with 7 bases fitting TRBD1. V shed 2 bases and J 8 bases; nucleotides not matched to a gene: 2. The CDR3 runs to 12 residues. Germline CDR1 reads MRHNA; CDR2 reads SNTAGT.

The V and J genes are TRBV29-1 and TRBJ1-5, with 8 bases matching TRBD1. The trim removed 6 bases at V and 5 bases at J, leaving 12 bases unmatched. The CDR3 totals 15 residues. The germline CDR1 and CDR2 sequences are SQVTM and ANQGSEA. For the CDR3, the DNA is TGCAGCGTAGCAGATACTGGGACAGGCGATCAGCCCCAGCATTTT. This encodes CSVADTGTGDQPQHF. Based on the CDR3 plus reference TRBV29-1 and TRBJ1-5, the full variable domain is SAVISQKPSRDICQRGTSLTIQCQVDSQVTMMFWYRQQPGQSLTLIATANQGSEATYESGFVIDKFPISRPNLTFSTLTVSNMSPEDSSIYLCSVADTGTGDQPQHFGDGTRLSIL.

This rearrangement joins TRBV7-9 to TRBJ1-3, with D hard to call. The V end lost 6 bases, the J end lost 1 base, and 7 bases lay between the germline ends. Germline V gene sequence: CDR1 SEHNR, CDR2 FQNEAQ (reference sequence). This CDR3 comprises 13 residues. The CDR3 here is CASRLTSGNTIYF. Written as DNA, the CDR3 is TGTGCCAGCAGGTTAACTTCTGGAAACACCATATATTTT.

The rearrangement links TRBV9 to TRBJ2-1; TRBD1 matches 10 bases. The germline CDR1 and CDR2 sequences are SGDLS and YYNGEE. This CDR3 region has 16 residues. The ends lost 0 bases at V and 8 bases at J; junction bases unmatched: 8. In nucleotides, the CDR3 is TGTGCCAGCAGCGTAGAATGGGGACAGGGGTTGGATGAGCAGTTCTTC. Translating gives CASSVEWGQGLDEQFF.

The CDR3 here is CASSPRTPYGYTF. The CDR3, as DNA: TGTGCCAGCTCACCCCGTACTCCATATGGCTACACCTTC. The rearrangement links TRBV18 to TRBJ1-2; D gene unclear. V lost 3 bases to trimming and J lost 5 bases, with 10 bases between them. The germline CDR1 and CDR2 sequences are KGHSH and LQKENI. The CDR3 runs to 13 residues.

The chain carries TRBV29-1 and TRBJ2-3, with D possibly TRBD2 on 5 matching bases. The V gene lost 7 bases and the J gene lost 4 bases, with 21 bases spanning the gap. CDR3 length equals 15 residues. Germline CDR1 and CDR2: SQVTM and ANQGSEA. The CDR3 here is CSALSIRGDADTQYF. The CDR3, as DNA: TGCAGCGCACTATCTATTCGGGGAGACGCAGATACGCAGTATTTT.

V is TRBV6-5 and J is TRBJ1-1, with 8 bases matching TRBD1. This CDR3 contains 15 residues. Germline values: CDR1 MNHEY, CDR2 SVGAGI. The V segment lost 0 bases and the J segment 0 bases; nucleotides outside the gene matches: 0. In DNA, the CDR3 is TGTGCCAGCAGTTACTCGACAGGGGTGAACACTGAAGCTTTCTTT. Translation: CASSYSTGVNTEAFF.

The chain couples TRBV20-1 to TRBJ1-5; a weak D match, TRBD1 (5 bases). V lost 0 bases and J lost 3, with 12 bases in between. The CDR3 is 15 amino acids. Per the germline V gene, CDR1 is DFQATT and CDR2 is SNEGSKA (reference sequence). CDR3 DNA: TGCAGTGCTAGAGATCTGCGGGGCCACAATCAGCCCCAGCATTTT. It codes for CSARDLRGHNQPQHF.

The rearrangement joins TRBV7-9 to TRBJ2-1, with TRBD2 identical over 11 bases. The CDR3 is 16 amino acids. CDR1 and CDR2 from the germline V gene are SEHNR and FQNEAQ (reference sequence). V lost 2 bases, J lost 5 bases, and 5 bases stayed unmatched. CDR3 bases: TGTGCCAGCAGCTTAATGGGACTAGCGGCCCACAATGAGCAGTTCTTC. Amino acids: CASSLMGLAAHNEQFF. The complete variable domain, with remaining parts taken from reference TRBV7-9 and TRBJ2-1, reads DTGVSQNPRHKITKRGQNVTFRCDPISEHNRLYWYRQTLGQGPEFLTYFQNEAQLEKSRLLSDRFSAERPKGSFSTLEIQRTEQGDSAMYLCASSLMGLAAHNEQFFGPGTRLTVL.

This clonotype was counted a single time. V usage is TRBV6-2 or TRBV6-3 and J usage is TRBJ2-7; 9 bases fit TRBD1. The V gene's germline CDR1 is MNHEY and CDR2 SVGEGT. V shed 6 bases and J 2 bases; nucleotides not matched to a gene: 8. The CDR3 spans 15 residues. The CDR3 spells CASSDPGQGPYEQYF. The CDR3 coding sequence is TGTGCCAGCAGCGATCCCGGACAGGGGCCCTACGAGCAGTACTTC.

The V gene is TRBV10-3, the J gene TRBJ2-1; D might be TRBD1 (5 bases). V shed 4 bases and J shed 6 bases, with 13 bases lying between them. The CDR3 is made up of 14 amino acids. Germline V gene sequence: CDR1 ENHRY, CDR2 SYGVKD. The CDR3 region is CAISGKGSGNEQFF. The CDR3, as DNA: TGTGCCATCAGTGGTAAGGGGTCCGGCAATGAGCAGTTCTTC.

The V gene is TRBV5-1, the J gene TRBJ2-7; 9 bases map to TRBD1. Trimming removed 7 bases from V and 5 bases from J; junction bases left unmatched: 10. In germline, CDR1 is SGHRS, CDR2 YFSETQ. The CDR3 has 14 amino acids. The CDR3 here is CASGQGQGFDEQYF. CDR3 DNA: TGCGCCAGCGGACAGGGACAGGGTTTTGACGAGCAGTACTTC.

CDR3 loop: CSATPGGEQFF. The CDR3 nucleotides are TGCAGTGCTACCCCAGGGGGTGAGCAGTTCTTC. V and J are TRBV20-1 and TRBJ2-1, with 7 bases lining up with TRBD1. CDR1 is DFQATT, CDR2 SNEGSKA, per germline (reference sequence). V was pared by 4 bases and J by 9 bases, with 3 bases of the junction left unmatched. The CDR3 is made up of 11 amino acids.